This T cell receptor beta chain was retrieved from a study of T cell responses to AZD1222 COVID-19 vaccine. Overall study: Researchers grouped second doses given at about 4 or about 12 weeks into one pool.

The V end was cut by 2 bases, the J end by 1 base, with 23 bases between. Per germline, CDR1 SGDLS and CDR2 YYNGEE. The CDR3 runs 19 residues. Study-level findings and limits: Donors in the cohort were predominantly white British and more often female, and clonal diversity was possibly underestimated.

Sequenced by immunoSEQ multiplex PCR; TCRdb stores in-frame clones only, minus some. Of tens of thousands of clones in the sample, approximately 90% were seen once. Remarks on this clone: Its target is not known.

Sequencing used peripheral blood, obtained on day 0 of AZD1222 vaccination. This chain uses TRBV9 with TRBJ2-3; possibly TRBD2 for D (5 bases). The receptor's source is an adult in good health. The CDR3 protein is CASSVSARAKALGTDTQYF. In DNA form, the CDR3 reads TGTGCCAGCAGCGTGTCAGCGCGGGCTAAAGCACTAGGCACAGATACGCAGTATTTT.